The present T cell receptor beta chain was sequenced within a study of blood T cell repertoires in COVID-19. Study overall: Acute-phase and convalescent COVID-19 samples originated in the United States, Italy and Spain. PBMCs, B-cell-depleted T cells, or T cells provided the cDNA or gDNA that made up the material.

The CDR3 length is 15 residues. V gave up 0 bases and J gave up 4 bases; unmatched junction bases: 6. CDR1 and CDR2 (germline): SGHRS, YFSETQ. Patients in Seattle were enrolled during active infection, then followed longitudinally. In the original workflow: Using reference gene primer amplification, nucleated cell counts were estimated. Assay used: immunoSEQ multiplex PCR; TCRdb lists only in-frame clones, some missing. The DNA was the basis for D and trimming; V, J and clone size are from that table. The data show around 210,000 clones, about 82% seen once. This rearrangement joins TRBV5-1 to TRBJ2-5, with 7 bases matching TRBD2. The sequenced sample consisted of peripheral blood. This sequence originates from a man aged 55 to 70 with COVID-19, enrolled during active disease. The CDR3 region has the DNA TGCGCCAGCAGCTTGGATTGGGGGAGGGTAGAGACCCAGTACTTC. It specifies CASSLDWGRVETQYF.